This T cell receptor beta chain was found in a study of blood T cell repertoires in COVID-19. Study-wide context: Whether acute or convalescent, the COVID-19 samples came from the United States, Italy and Spain.

This CDR3 contains 14 residues. V shed 6 bases and J shed 4 bases, with 15 bases lying between them. Germline-derived CDR1 and CDR2 are SQVTM and ANQGSEA. Per the original data handling: Nucleated cell number was recorded as an estimate derived from reference gene primer amplification. Clones were read by immunoSEQ multiplex PCR, and TCRdb kept only the in-frame ones, dropping some. For V, J and clone size, that table is used; D and trimming come from the DNA. The sample gives 380,000 or so clones, 89% of which show up once; around 1.3% is in the top ten. This receptor was taken from a middle-aged man with acute or convalescent COVID-19. The V gene is TRBV29-1, the J gene TRBJ1-4; D not resolved. Sequenced: peripheral blood. CDR3 in DNA: TGCAGCGTCATCATGGGCCAAGTTAATGAAAAACTGTTTTTT. Translated, it gives CSVIMGQVNEKLFF.